Sequencing of this TCR beta chain was carried out in a study of T cells in localized non-small cell lung cancer. The protocol was immunoSEQ multiplex PCR, while the TCRdb copy is restricted to in-frame clones and leaves out a portion. The sample holds about 3,000 clones, roughly 25% seen once. The CDR3 spans 15 residues. V lost 6 bases and J 5 bases, leaving 17 bases between the germline ends. CDR1 MNHGY and CDR2 SAAAGT come from the germline V gene. A few counts support this clone. Its specificity is unknown. Study observations and caveats: Multi-region tumor sequencing was not done, so intratumor heterogeneity could not be excluded.

The chain uses TRBV6-8 and TRBJ1-5; D possibly corresponds to TRBD1 (6 bases). This receptor was identified in a man aged 35 to 69 with stage III lung adenocarcinoma. This specimen was lung tumor tissue, taken before any cancer treatment. Here the CDR3 reads CASRKTGTWDQPQHF. CDR3 nucleotides: TGTGCCAGCAGGAAAACAGGGACTTGGGATCAGCCCCAGCATTTT.